This T cell receptor (beta chain) is drawn from a study of blood T cells in healthy people across ages. At the level of the study: Template switching captured about one barcoded beta molecule per two T cells.

This clonotype was seen only a few times. Each individual donor underwent a draw of roughly 10 milliliters of peripheral blood. Through a sample-barcoded 5' primer and a J-beta primer mix, a second PCR was run for roughly 6 to 12 cycles. TCRdb called the 5' RACE reads again in MiXCR, with one record for every CDR3 protein. The sample carries some 1.5 million distinct CDR3 sequences, 28% recorded once. The CDR3 has 18 residues. Germline V gene data show CDR1 as SGDLS and CDR2 as YYNGEE. The germline V and J ends were trimmed by 1 base and 9 bases, with 23 bases remaining between them. This chain connects TRBV9 to TRBJ1-6, with D perhaps TRBD1 (5 bases). This sequence was found in a woman aged 25-40 years in good health. The sample was blood. CDR3 DNA: TGTGCCAGCAGCGTAATCCATCTGCCTACAGCGGGGGTTTCACCCCTCCACTTT. As protein: CASSVIHLPTAGVSPLHF.